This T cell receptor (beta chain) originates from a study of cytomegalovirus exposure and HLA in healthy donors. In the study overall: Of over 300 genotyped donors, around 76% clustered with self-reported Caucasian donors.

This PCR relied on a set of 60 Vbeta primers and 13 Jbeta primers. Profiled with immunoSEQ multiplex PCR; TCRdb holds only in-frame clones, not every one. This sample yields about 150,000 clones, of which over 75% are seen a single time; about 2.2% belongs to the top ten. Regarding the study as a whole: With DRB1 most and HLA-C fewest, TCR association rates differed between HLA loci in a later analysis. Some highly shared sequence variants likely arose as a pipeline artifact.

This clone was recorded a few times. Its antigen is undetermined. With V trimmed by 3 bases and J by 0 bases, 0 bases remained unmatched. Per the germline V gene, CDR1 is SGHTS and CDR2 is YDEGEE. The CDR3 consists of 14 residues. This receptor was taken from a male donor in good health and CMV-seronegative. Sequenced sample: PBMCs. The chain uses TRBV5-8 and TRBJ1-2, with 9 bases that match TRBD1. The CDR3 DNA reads TGTGCCAGCAGCTGGACAGGGGCTAACTATGGCTACACCTTC. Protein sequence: CASSWTGANYGYTF.